A single sample gave rise to the 5 T cell receptor beta chains below, sequenced in a study of response to subunit inactivated influenza vaccine. TCRdb passed the RT-PCR reads through MiXCR, listing each CDR3 protein once. The profile shows roughly 710,000 distinct CDR3 sequences, 11% to 15% of them singletons. The sample here was PBMCs from blood, taken around 14 days before vaccination. The receptors were sampled from a man aged 50 to 60 who received an inactivated influenza vaccine.

The rearrangement links TRBV7-2 to TRBJ2-1, with D possibly being TRBD2 (6 bases). V gave up 6 bases and J gave up 0 bases, with 15 bases separating them. CDR3 length equals 16 residues. Germline V gene lookup returns CDR1 SGHTA and CDR2 FQGNSA. In nucleotides, the CDR3 is TGTGCCAGCAGTCTCCGGGACTTGAGCTCCTACAATGAGCAGTTCTTC. Its protein is CASSLRDLSSYNEQFF.

This clonotype was observed many times. This sequence joins TRBV12-3 or TRBV12-4 and TRBJ1-6, with 7 bases lining up with TRBD1. The CDR3 covers 14 residues. With 5 bases clipped from V and 8 bases from J, the junction kept 6 bases outside the gene matches. The CDR3 spells CASSPRGRHSPLHF. Here the CDR3 DNA reads TGTGCCAGCAGTCCCAGGGGGAGACATTCACCCCTCCACTTT.

The chain has TRBV19 and TRBJ2-7; 10 bases are a match to TRBD2. Trimming at V came to 1 base and at J to 3 bases, leaving 3 bases not matched to a gene. The CDR3 consists of 15 residues. The germline gives CDR1 LNHDA, CDR2 SQIVND (reference sequence). The CDR3 region is CASSIVLAGSYEQYF. CDR3 DNA: TGTGCCAGTAGTATAGTACTAGCGGGGAGCTACGAGCAGTACTTC.

This clonotype was counted a few times. J is TRBJ2-3 and V is TRBV20-1; 10 bases are shared with TRBD2. This CDR3 comprises 14 residues. Per germline, CDR1 DFQATT and CDR2 SNEGSKA (reference sequence). Unmatched junction bases numbered 5, after V lost 3 bases and J lost 5 bases. Written as DNA, the CDR3 is TGCAGTGCTAGCCCCAGCGGGAGGGAAGATACGCAGTATTTT. This codes for CSASPSGREDTQYF.

This clonotype has more than one count but fewer than ten. The J gene is TRBJ2-2, the V gene TRBV29-1; no clear D. The CDR3 length is 14 residues. Germline V gene lookup returns CDR1 SQVTM and CDR2 ANQGSEA. V lost 5 bases, J lost 4 bases, and 14 bases lay in between. In nucleotides, the CDR3 is TGCAGCGTTTTCATAGGCAGCCTCACCGGGGAGCTGTTTTTT. It translates to CSVFIGSLTGELFF.